A selection of T cell receptor beta chains follows, all from one sample in a study of CD4 T cells in relation to SARS-CoV-2 and coronaviruses. Some clones are missing from TCRdb's copy, which holds only in-frame ones; the method was immunoSEQ multiplex PCR. Among tens of thousands of clones listed, around 74% were seen once. These TCRs are of unknown antigen specificity. Material: CD4+ T cells from PBMCs, cultured in vitro. The receptors come from a human donor in good health. The CDR3 runs from the conserved cysteine through the conserved F or W. Clone size is not always given. Where it is, it says once, few, many or a class for expanded clones.

>TRBV7-9|13|TRBJ2-7|few
CASSLGGPYEQYF
>TRBV5-1|16|TRBJ2-7|.
CASSSQPGTGVYEQYF
>TRBV30|14|TRBJ1-1|.
CAWIPQWGTGEAFF
>TRBV24-1|17|TRBJ2-6|.
CATSESGTDSGANVLTF
>TRBV28|16|TRBJ1-5|.
CASSPNPPYSNQPQHF
>TRBV5-1|17|TRBJ2-1|.
CASSASLQTGSYNEQFF
>TRBV27|16|TRBJ1-3|few
CASSLSPQAAGNTIYF
>TRBV3-1/TRBV3-2|15|TRBJ1-1|medium-sized
CASSQDRAREGEAFF
>TRBV12-3/TRBV12-4|13|TRBJ2-2|.
CASSFPGSGELFF
>TRBV10-3|16|TRBJ1-2|.
CAISEAPGQGYYGYTF
>TRBV12-3/TRBV12-4|13|TRBJ1-2|.
CASSVDRFYGYTF
>TRBV9|8|TRBJ2-3|.
CASSSRDF
>TRBV27|13|TRBJ2-1|.
CASQDMTLNEQFF
>TRBV7-3|17|TRBJ2-1|.
CASSPTLGQENYNEQFF
>TRBV9|17|TRBJ2-7|.
CASSPRGAGDRPLEQYF
>TRBV2|14|TRBJ2-5|.
CASRAGLAQETQYF
>TRBV10-3|14|TRBJ2-2|.
CATNLGRGGGELFF
>TRBV14|14|TRBJ1-2|once
CASSQGHPIYGYTF
>TRBV20-1|11|TRBJ2-3|.
CSAHRQDTQYF
>TRBV25-1|14|TRBJ1-5|.
CARQSITPHQPQHF
>TRBV5-1|14|TRBJ2-7|.
CASSRFPPSYEQYF
>TRBV3-1/TRBV3-2|14|TRBJ1-2|.
CASSPNTANYGYTF
>TRBV3-1/TRBV3-2|15|TRBJ1-4|.
CASSPTGATNEKLFF
>TRBV9|13|TRBJ2-5|.
CASSAPVEETQYF
>TRBV30|16|TRBJ2-7|.
CAWSLSPGHDSYEQYF
>TRBV7-8|19|TRBJ2-1|.
CASSLASTSGRLLWGEQFF
>TRBV5-1|14|TRBJ2-7|.
CASSSGTGAYEQYF
>TRBV6-4|13|TRBJ2-1|.
CASSQSVYNEQFF
>TRBV5-1|15|TRBJ2-7|.
CASSLATGAADEQYF
>TRBV11-2|14|TRBJ2-5|.
CASSLNTMGETQYF
>TRBV11-2|15|TRBJ2-7|.
CASSLQAGPSYEQYF
>TRBV3-1/TRBV3-2|13|TRBJ1-1|.
CASSQGMSAEAFF
>TRBV30|15|TRBJ2-7|.
CAWSTVGRRSGEQYF
>TRBV2|12|TRBJ1-1|once
CASLQKNTEAFF
>TRBV18|13|TRBJ1-1|.
CASSPRGNTEAFF
>TRBV11-3|15|TRBJ2-3|.
CASSLSPSITDTQYF
>TRBV15|12|TRBJ2-5|once
CATSADLKTQYF